What follows are 28 T cell receptor beta chains derived from one specimen sequenced in a study of cytomegalovirus exposure and HLA in healthy donors. The PCR contained 60 Vbeta and 13 Jbeta primers. Profiled with immunoSEQ multiplex PCR; TCRdb holds only in-frame clones, not every one. The table has roughly 300,000 clones, just over 85% seen once. The sample consisted of PBMCs. These receptors all come from a middle-aged man in good health and CMV-seropositive.

This clone was found once. In the same sample, other DNA sequences code for this CDR3. The rearrangement uses TRBV4-1 and TRBJ2-1; 14 positions agree with TRBD2. The length of the CDR3 is 16 residues. J gave up 7 bases and V 2 bases, and 4 bases lay outside the gene matches. Germline V gene lookup returns CDR1 MGHRA and CDR2 YSYEKL. CDR3 coding DNA: TGCGCCAGCAGCCAACCGACTAGCGGGAGGGGGAATGAGCAGTTCTTC. Amino acids: CASSQPTSGRGNEQFF.

V is TRBV28 and J is TRBJ2-7, with D unclear. Germline V gives CDR1 MDHEN, CDR2 SYDVKM. V was shortened by 2 bases and J by 0 bases, with 5 bases between the two germline ends. CDR3 length: 13 amino acids. The DNA for the CDR3 is TGTGCCAGCAGTTTACAGATCTCCTACGAGCAGTACTTC. It codes for CASSLQISYEQYF.

The chain links TRBV6-5 to TRBJ2-1; D might be TRBD2 (5 bases). The CDR3 is 15 residues long. Germline V gene sequence: CDR1 MNHEY, CDR2 SVGAGI. With 5 bases removed from V and 0 bases from J, the gap between germline ends came to 11 bases. The CDR3: CASSRTLTSYNEQFF. CDR3 nucleotides: TGTGCCAGCAGTCGGACTCTCACCTCCTACAATGAGCAGTTCTTC.

The chain carries TRBV27 and TRBJ2-4; TRBD2 is a possible D gene (6 bases). Germline V CDR1 and CDR2: MNHEY, SMNVEV (reference sequence). Trimming pared 4 bases from V and 3 bases from J, leaving 7 bases between. The CDR3 runs 13 residues. CDR3 nucleotide sequence: TGTGCCAGCAGTTCGGGACTCAAAAACATTCAGTACTTC. The encoded protein is CASSSGLKNIQYF.

The gene calls are TRBV10-2 and TRBJ2-7; TRBD1 aligns across 8 bases. V shed 8 bases, J shed 5 bases, and the junction held 8 bases outside the gene matches. The CDR3 length is 13 residues. Germline values: CDR1 WSHSY, CDR2 SAAADI. CDR3 in amino acids: CASSGTGDHEQYF. The DNA of the CDR3 is TGCGCCAGCTCCGGGACAGGAGACCACGAGCAGTACTTC.

V gene TRBV7-3 combines with J gene TRBJ2-5, with 15 bases identical to TRBD2. CDR3 size: 16 residues. After removal of 2 bases from V and 4 bases from J, the junction contained 2 bases not matched to a gene. Looked up from germline, CDR1 is SGHTA and CDR2 is FQGTGA. DNA for the CDR3: TGTGCCAGCAGCTTAGGACTAGCGGGAGGGGGAGAGACCCAGTACTTC. It encodes CASSLGLAGGGETQYF.

The sample holds one count of this clone. The J gene is TRBJ1-1, the V gene TRBV6-5; 8 bases align to TRBD1. From germline, CDR1 is MNHEY and CDR2 SVGAGI. The CDR3 has 16 residues. With V trimmed by 4 bases and J by 6 bases, 13 bases remained unmatched. CDR3 DNA sequence: TGTGCCAGCAGTTCCTTAACAGGGGGAAGTAACGCTGAAGCTTTCTTT. It specifies CASSSLTGGSNAEAFF.

The chain is built from TRBV12-5 and TRBJ1-2, with D unclear. The CDR3 spans 13 residues. The V gene's germline CDR1 is LGHNT and CDR2 FRNRAP. V was cut by 1 base and J by 4 bases, with 7 bases left in between. CDR3 sequence (DNA): TGTGCTAGTGGTTTGGACAGTTCCTATGGCTACACCTTC. This translates into CASGLDSSYGYTF.

V is TRBV15 and J is TRBJ2-1; a possible D gene is TRBD1 (6 bases). The germline V gene encodes CDR1 LNHNV and CDR2 YYDKDF (reference sequence). The CDR3 consists of 14 residues. V was pared by 8 bases and J by 4 bases, with 15 bases between. CDR3 bases: TGTGCCACCGGGAAGGACAGCGATTACAATGAGCAGTTCTTC. Translated: CATGKDSDYNEQFF.

This chain connects TRBV7-2 to TRBJ2-7; 8 nucleotides line up with TRBD1. V gave up 4 bases and J gave up 3 bases; unmatched junction bases: 2. Germline CDR1 SGHTA, CDR2 FQGNSA. There are 13 residues in the CDR3. In DNA, the CDR3 is TGTGCCAGCAGCTCGGACAGGGTCTACGAGCAGTACTTC. Protein sequence: CASSSDRVYEQYF.

The rearrangement uses TRBV2 and TRBJ2-1, with a possible D match to TRBD2 (6 bases). V was cut by 8 bases and J by 0 bases, with 8 bases left in between. This CDR3 contains 13 residues. Germline CDR1 and CDR2: SNHLY and FYNNEI. CDR3 bases: TGTGCCAGCGGGGACTTCTCCTACAATGAGCAGTTCTTC. Its translation is CASGDFSYNEQFF.

This chain uses TRBV7-6 with TRBJ2-7; D may be TRBD2 (5 bases). Trimming cost V 5 bases and J 3 bases, with 14 bases left between them. CDR3 length: 14 residues. Germline CDR1 SGHVS, CDR2 FNYEAQ. CDR3 sequence reads: CASSKGSIFYEQYF. DNA of the CDR3: TGTGCCAGCAGCAAAGGGAGCATCTTCTACGAGCAGTACTTC.

The rearrangement links TRBV7-9 to TRBJ2-1, with D tentatively TRBD1 (5 bases). V shed 2 bases and J shed 8 bases, with 16 bases lying between them. This CDR3 is 15 amino acids long. Germline V gives CDR1 SEHNR, CDR2 FQNEAQ (reference sequence). The CDR3 region is CASSLILDRGDEQFF. DNA of the CDR3: TGTGCCAGCAGCTTAATTTTGGATAGGGGCGATGAGCAGTTCTTC.

This sequence joins TRBV11-2 and TRBJ2-3; TRBD2 agrees at 10 bases. There are 16 residues in the CDR3. Germline V CDR1 and CDR2: SGHAT, FQNNGV. Trimming took 4 bases from V and 7 from J; bases not matched to a gene: 11. The CDR3 nucleotides are TGTGCCAGCAGCTATGGGCTAGCGGGGGACCTAAATACGCAGTATTTT. Protein sequence: CASSYGLAGDLNTQYF.

The rearrangement uses TRBV21-1 and TRBJ2-7; the table calls TRBD2, which could not be checked here. TRBV21-1 represents a pseudogene. This CDR3 region has 13 residues. CDR3 sequence reads: CASSKEGDGEQYF. The CDR3 region has the DNA TGTGCCAGCAGCAAAGAGGGAGACGGCGAGCAGTACTTC.

The rearrangement uses TRBV15 and TRBJ2-2; D might be TRBD2 (6 bases). This CDR3 contains 13 residues. CDR1 and CDR2 from the germline V gene are LNHNV and YYDKDF (reference sequence). The V end was cut by 6 bases, the J end by 4 bases, with 9 bases between. The CDR3 protein is CATRQGGTGELFF. The CDR3 bases are TGTGCCACCAGGCAGGGAGGCACCGGGGAGCTGTTTTTT.

This clone was recorded once. The rearrangement joins TRBV19 to TRBJ2-7; 9 bases map to TRBD1. Germline V lookup: CDR1 LNHDA, CDR2 SQIVND (reference sequence). V shed 6 bases, J shed 2 bases, and the junction held 8 bases outside the gene matches. CDR3 length: 15 residues. In DNA form, the CDR3 reads TGTGCCAGTAGCACAGAGACAGGGGGGACCTACGAGCAGTACTTC. Its translation: CASSTETGGTYEQYF.

The chain couples TRBV7-6 to TRBJ2-2; 8 positions agree with TRBD2. The trim removed 2 bases at V and 4 bases at J, leaving 3 bases unmatched. Germline V gene data show CDR1 as SGHVS and CDR2 as FNYEAQ. The CDR3 has 15 amino acids. The CDR3 is CASSLFAGGTGELFF. The CDR3 DNA is TGTGCCAGCAGCTTATTTGCGGGAGGCACCGGGGAGCTGTTTTTT.

The chain is built from TRBV4-1 and TRBJ1-2; D gene unclear. V shed 3 bases and J shed 0 bases, with 8 bases lying between them. The CDR3 has 14 amino acids. Per germline, CDR1 MGHRA and CDR2 YSYEKL. The CDR3 region is CASSHPTTNYGYTF. The CDR3 DNA reads as TGCGCCAGCAGCCACCCGACTACTAACTATGGCTACACCTTC.

This clone was seen only once. The rearrangement uses TRBV5-3 and TRBJ2-3, with D tentatively TRBD1 (5 bases). TRBV5-3 is an open reading frame, and its role is uncertain. Trimming removed 1 base from V and 5 bases from J, with 5 bases in between. The CDR3 extends over 12 amino acids. The CDR3 DNA sequence: TGTGCCAGAAGCTTGCAGGGAGATACGCAGTATTTT. Amino acid sequence: CARSLQGDTQYF.

V is TRBV5-1 and J is TRBJ1-1, with D possibly matching TRBD1 (6 bases). The CDR3 contains 14 residues. V lost 5 bases and J 5 bases, leaving 16 bases between the germline ends. Germline CDR1 reads SGHRS; CDR2 reads YFSETQ. CDR3 amino acids: CASRPTGSETEAFF. The CDR3 bases are TGCGCCAGCAGACCGACAGGAAGTGAGACTGAAGCTTTCTTT.

The chain links TRBV9 to TRBJ2-3; 9 bases are shared with TRBD2. The CDR3 spans 15 residues. Losses at the gene ends were 2 bases for V and 4 bases for J; bases not matched to a gene: 5. Looked up from germline, CDR1 is SGDLS and CDR2 is YYNGEE. As DNA, the CDR3 is TGTGCCAGCAGCGTCGGGACTAGCCATTCAGATACGCAGTATTTT. This codes for CASSVGTSHSDTQYF.

V gene TRBV11-3 combines with J gene TRBJ2-1, with TRBD2 identical over 10 bases. Germline CDR1 SGHNT, CDR2 YENEEA. The CDR3 totals 16 residues. Unmatched junction bases numbered 1, after V lost 0 bases and J lost 2 bases. The CDR3 protein is CASSLDLAGAYNEQFF. DNA for the CDR3: TGTGCCAGCAGCTTAGATCTAGCGGGAGCCTACAATGAGCAGTTCTTC. The full variable domain, its missing parts supplied by reference TRBV11-3 and TRBJ2-1, is EAGVVQSPRYKIIEKKQPVAFWCNPISGHNTLYWYLQNLGQGPELLIRYENEEAVDDSQLPKDRFSAERLKGVDSTLKIQPAELGDSAVYLCASSLDLAGAYNEQFFGPGTRLTVL.

This sequence joins TRBV27 and TRBJ2-1, with a possible D match to TRBD1 (5 bases). CDR1 and CDR2 (germline): MNHEY, SMNVEV (reference sequence). The CDR3 consists of 14 residues. Trimming took 2 bases from V and 2 from J, leaving 7 bases between them. The DNA of the CDR3 is TGTGCCAGCAGTTTAATAGGGGCCTACAATGAGCAGTTCTTC. It is translated as CASSLIGAYNEQFF.

V gene TRBV5-1 combines with J gene TRBJ1-2, with D possibly TRBD1 on 6 matching bases. The CDR3 runs to 14 residues. The germline V gene encodes CDR1 SGHRS and CDR2 YFSETQ. The V gene lost 3 bases and the J gene lost 2 bases, with 11 bases spanning the gap. The DNA of the CDR3 is TGCGCCAGCAGCTGGAGGGGGGGAAACTATGGCTACACCTTC. Translating gives CASSWRGGNYGYTF.

J is TRBJ2-1 and V is TRBV7-8; possibly TRBD2 for D (7 bases). V lost 1 base and J lost 6, with 16 bases in between. CDR3 size: 16 residues. The germline CDR1 and CDR2 sequences are SGHVS and FQNEAQ. CDR3 DNA: TGTGCCAGCAGCTTAGTAGGACAGCGGGGAGGCAATGAGCAGTTCTTC. Its translation is CASSLVGQRGGNEQFF.

This clone was detected only a few times. The V gene is TRBV19, the J gene TRBJ2-2; TRBD2 matches 9 bases. The CDR3 extends over 16 amino acids. Germline V gives CDR1 LNHDA, CDR2 SQIVND (reference sequence). The junction had 8 bases not matched to a gene; V was cut back by 3 bases and J by 6 bases. CDR3 DNA sequence: TGTGCCAGTAGTATTGGCGGGACTAGCAAGGCCGGGGAGCTGTTTTTT. Translating gives CASSIGGTSKAGELFF. The full variable domain, its missing parts supplied by reference TRBV19 and TRBJ2-2, is DGGITQSPKYLFRKEGQNVTLSCEQNLNHDAMYWYRQDPGQGLRLIYYSQIVNDFQKGDIAEGYSVSREKKESFPLTVTSAQKNPTAFYLCASSIGGTSKAGELFFGEGSRLTVL.

This chain uses TRBV29-1 with TRBJ2-3; 9 bases line up with TRBD2. The CDR3 extends over 14 amino acids. V was clipped by 4 bases and J by 2 bases; unmatched bases: 4. CDR1 is SQVTM and CDR2 is ANQGSEA in the germline V gene. This CDR3 reads CSVGVAGVTDTQYF. In DNA form, the CDR3 reads TGCAGCGTTGGAGTAGCGGGAGTCACAGATACGCAGTATTTT.